This T cell receptor delta chain derives from a study of gamma-delta T cells after stem cell transplantation. TCRdb re-processed the RT-PCR reads using CATT. The sample includes about 4,600 delta-chain clones, more than 1.5% of them seen just once. Germline V lookup: CDR1 GEAIGNYY, CDR2 EKD. The CDR3 runs 16 residues. The trim removed 0 bases at V and 1 base at J, leaving 3 bases unmatched. The clonotype originates from a human donor. It is not recorded whose cells these are; they may come from a transplant donor. The chain combines TRDV2 with TRDJ1; TRDD3 aligns across 11 bases. The sample consisted of gamma-delta T cells. As DNA, the CDR3 is TGTGCCTGTGACACCGTGGGGGATACGAGCACCGATAAACTCATCTTT. Protein: CACDTVGDTSTDKLIF.